The clone carrying this T cell receptor (beta chain) turned up a few times. Its antigen is still unknown. This sample was included in a study of T cells after yellow fever vaccination. Study as a whole: Preparing low-cell-number fractions relied on SMART-Seq v4 Ultra Low Input.

TCRdb re-called the 5' RACE reads through MiXCR, storing one row per CDR3 protein. The sample lists some 160,000 distinct CDR3 sequences; approximately 9.9% were seen once. Germline V gene data show CDR1 as MGHRA and CDR2 as YSYEKL. This CDR3 is 17 amino acids long. V lost 4 bases, J lost 0 bases, and 15 bases lay in between. Study-wide points: Weaker overall, the secondary response nonetheless peaked faster (day 5 versus 15). The booster saw the reappearance of most primary-vaccination clones (approximately 97% CD4, around 88% CD8).

The chain carries TRBV4-1 and TRBJ1-4; maybe TRBD1 (5 bases). This TCR came from a young man who received the YFV17D yellow fever vaccine. Sequenced here: CD8+ T cells sorted from PBMCs, sampled 45 days after the yellow fever booster vaccination. The DNA for the CDR3 is TGCGCCAGCAGCCCCAGCGGGGGTGCCGCAACTAATGAAAAACTGTTTTTT. Protein: CASSPSGGAATNEKLFF.